This T cell receptor beta chain was captured in a study of radiotherapy plus CTLA-4 blockade in lung cancer (dated by TCRdb to between 2018 and 2020). General notes on the study: Among the enrolled patients, approximately 18% had an objective response, and approximately 33% reached disease control.

In regard to this clone: Its antigen specificity is not known. No base-level quality is on record; no much larger clone is a single base apart.

Counted from cysteine to phenylalanine, this CDR3 has 12 amino acids. Of all the DNA, just the CDR3 is kept, 36 bases in frame from base 1. Cut back by 6 bases and 4 bases, the V and J ends lie 7 bases apart. In the germline V gene, CDR1 corresponds to WSHSY and CDR2 to SAAADI. In this study, focal radiation therapy paired with CTLA-4 blockade (ipilimumab) was tested in patients who had chemo-refractory metastatic non-small-cell lung cancer. To prepare the library, the immunoSEQ multiplex PCR assay was applied. The clones in this table, taken by TCRdb from immuneACCESS, are in-frame only. Not every clone is retained; where verified, under half of the shortfall comes from an unresolved V gene, and the cause of the rest is unknown. The sample has roughly 75,000 clones on record, 70% to 85% of them singletons. Jointly, the top ten make up 0.79% of the sample. Overall study results and their limits: The strongest predictors of response, as reported, were early dynamic changes in blood T cell clones along with a rise in serum interferon-beta after radiation. After treatment with radiotherapy and ipilimumab, TCR clones that originated in tumors expanded in peripheral blood.

The source is a human donor with non-small cell lung cancer who had stable disease on radiotherapy plus ipilimumab. The chain couples TRBV10-2 to TRBJ2-4; the D gene is possibly TRBD2, with 5 bases matching. Here the sequenced sample was peripheral blood, taken from a patient treated with radiotherapy plus ipilimumab. The nucleotide sequence is given as TGCGCCAGCAGCTCGGGGAAAAACATTCAGTACTTC. This gives the protein CASSSGKNIQYF.